The 6 T cell receptor beta chains below come from one sample, sequenced in a study of blood T cell repertoires in COVID-19. Here immunoSEQ multiplex PCR was the method, and the copy in TCRdb shows in-frame clones only, minus some. The table has about 170,000 clones, roughly 70% seen once. Specimen: peripheral blood. These receptors all come from a woman older than 75 with acute or convalescent COVID-19.

This chain links TRBV7-2 with TRBJ2-7, with D perhaps matching TRBD2 (6 bases). CDR1 and CDR2 (germline): SGHTA, FQGNSA. The CDR3 covers 14 residues. V was clipped by 4 bases and J by 4 bases, with 14 bases between them. The CDR3 loop reads CASSSSGGAYEQYF. In nucleotides, the CDR3 is TGTGCCAGCAGCTCATCAGGAGGGGCATACGAGCAGTACTTC.

The CDR3 loop is CATSSDRTNTIYF. Here the CDR3 DNA reads TGTGCCACCAGCAGCGACAGGACAAACACCATATATTTT. The V and J genes are TRBV15 and TRBJ1-3; perhaps TRBD1 as D (6 bases). The V gene's germline CDR1 is LNHNV and CDR2 YYDKDF (reference sequence). This CDR3 comprises 13 residues. V lost 3 bases and J 6 bases, leaving 9 bases between the germline ends.

V is TRBV28 and J is TRBJ1-4; 7 bases match TRBD1. J was trimmed by 8 bases and V by 3 bases; bases with no gene match: 6. CDR3 length: 14 amino acids. Germline CDR1 MDHEN, CDR2 SYDVKM. The CDR3: CASSLGQPAEKLFF. CDR3 in DNA: TGTGCCAGCAGTTTGGGACAGCCGGCAGAAAAACTGTTTTTT.

The rearrangement links TRBV12-3 or TRBV12-4 to TRBJ2-3, with TRBD1 matching over 8 bases. J lost 6 bases, V lost 7 bases, and 3 bases had no gene match. This CDR3 is 12 amino acids long. CDR3 protein: CASTQGADTQYF. The CDR3 DNA is TGTGCCAGCACTCAGGGGGCGGATACGCAGTATTTT.

The CDR3 is CASSLPGGGNEKLFF. The CDR3 DNA reads as TGTGCCAGCAGTTTACCTGGGGGAGGTAATGAAAAACTGTTTTTT. The genes are TRBV28 and TRBJ1-4; D is possibly TRBD1 (5 bases). In germline, CDR1 is MDHEN, CDR2 SYDVKM. This CDR3 has 15 residues. V lost 2 bases to trimming and J lost 4 bases, with 11 bases between them.

This chain uses TRBV18 with TRBJ2-1; D is ambiguous. Trimming took off 3 bases at V and 2 bases at J, with 14 bases between the two ends. The CDR3 spans 16 residues. Germline-derived CDR1 and CDR2 are KGHSH and LQKENI. The CDR3 here is CASSPPAGLTYNEQFF. DNA for the CDR3: TGTGCCAGCTCACCCCCAGCAGGCCTCACCTACAATGAGCAGTTCTTC.